Listed here are 18 T cell receptor beta chains from one sample, sequenced in a study of CD4+ T cells in melanoma. The method was immunoSEQ multiplex PCR; TCRdb's version includes in-frame clones alone and lacks a portion of them. The sample consists of about 140,000 clones, approximately 91% of them appearing once. The receptors were sampled from a human donor with melanoma.

In regard to this clone: A junction end diverges from the germline sequence, so it may reflect a read error. The V and J genes are TRBV6-1 and TRBJ1-2, with TRBD1 matching 7 bases. Germline loops: CDR1 MNHNS, CDR2 SASEGT. The CDR3 is made up of 13 amino acids. CDR3 in amino acids: CASSEHLDRVAFF. The CDR3 coding sequence is TGTGCCAGCAGTGAGCACCTCGACAGGGTCGCCTTCTTC.

This clone is a singleton in its sample. The chain uses TRBV6-5 and TRBJ2-5; perhaps D is TRBD1 or TRBD2 (5 bases each). The CDR3 is 13 amino acids. V dropped 4 bases and J dropped 7 bases, with 13 bases sitting between them. Germline V gene sequence: CDR1 MNHEY, CDR2 SVGAGI. DNA for the CDR3: TGTGCCAGCAGTTGGGGGACCCGAGGGACCCAGTACTTC. Translated: CASSWGTRGTQYF.

The chain joins TRBV18 to TRBJ2-2; TRBD2 aligns across 10 bases. The CDR3 is made up of 18 amino acids. Unmatched junction bases numbered 7, after V lost 3 bases and J lost 0 bases. Looked up from germline, CDR1 is KGHSH and CDR2 is LQKENI. CDR3 in amino acids: CASSPQTSGPPNTGELFF. CDR3 bases: TGTGCCAGCTCACCGCAGACTAGCGGGCCTCCGAACACCGGGGAGCTGTTTTTT.

The chain has TRBV7-3 and TRBJ2-1; the D call may be TRBD1 or TRBD2 (5 bases each). From germline, CDR1 is SGHTA and CDR2 FQGTGA. CDR3 size: 14 residues. Deletions cut 5 bases from V and 6 bases from J, with 14 bases between. CDR3 residues: CASSHSGRGNEQFF. The CDR3, as DNA: TGTGCCAGCAGCCACTCGGGGCGCGGCAATGAGCAGTTCTTC.

The rearrangement uses TRBV7-2 and TRBJ1-3; D might be TRBD1 (5 bases). Per germline, CDR1 SGHTA and CDR2 FQGNSA. V shed 1 base and J shed 5 bases, with 9 bases lying between them. CDR3 length: 14 residues. CDR3 amino acids: CASSLDGARNTIYF. Here the CDR3 DNA reads TGTGCCAGCAGCTTAGATGGGGCTCGAAACACCATATATTTT.

This chain uses TRBV6-5 with TRBJ1-2; D is possibly TRBD1 (6 bases). The CDR3 consists of 14 residues. V was clipped by 8 bases and J by 3 bases, with 16 bases between them. The germline V gene encodes CDR1 MNHEY and CDR2 SVGAGI. The DNA of the CDR3 is TGTGCCAGCGCAACAGGGCGCGGGGACTATGGCTACACCTTC. The encoded protein is CASATGRGDYGYTF.

The chain combines TRBV7-9 with TRBJ2-2; no definite D call. Germline CDR1 reads SEHNR; CDR2 reads FQNEAQ (reference sequence). The CDR3 has 12 residues. V lost 1 base to trimming and J lost 8 bases, with 5 bases between them. The DNA of the CDR3 is TGTGCCAGCAGCTTAGGGGCTGGGGAGCTGTTTTTT. Protein: CASSLGAGELFF.

This clone was recorded a few times. The rearrangement links TRBV9 to TRBJ2-2; the D is unclear. The germline gives CDR1 SGDLS, CDR2 YYNGEE. The CDR3 runs 13 residues. V lost 1 base and J 6 bases, leaving 7 bases between the germline ends. In DNA form, the CDR3 reads TGTGCCAGCAGCGTATCCTGGGCCGGGGAGCTGTTTTTT. It specifies CASSVSWAGELFF.

This chain uses TRBV6-1 with TRBJ2-3; 7 bases match TRBD1. Germline V gene data show CDR1 as MNHNS and CDR2 as SASEGT. This CDR3 has 19 amino acids. Trimming took 0 bases from V and 0 from J; bases not matched to a gene: 12. The CDR3 DNA reads TGTGCCAGCAGTGAAGCGCTTCGAATAGAGACAGGGAGCACAGATACGCAGTATTTT. This encodes CASSEALRIETGSTDTQYF.

The CDR3 loop is CASSFTGGWTDTQYF. The CDR3 nucleotides are TGCGCCAGCAGCTTCACAGGGGGTTGGACAGATACGCAGTATTTT. The chain joins TRBV5-1 to TRBJ2-3, with 8 bases matching TRBD1. CDR3 size: 15 residues. V trimming: 2 bases; J trimming: 3 bases; junction bases outside the gene matches: 5. Germline V gene sequence: CDR1 SGHRS, CDR2 YFSETQ.

The CDR3 region has the DNA TGTGCCAGCAGCGGGGGCGCGGGGCTCACCTACGAGCAGTACTTC. It is translated as CASSGGAGLTYEQYF. This sequence joins TRBV9 and TRBJ2-7; possibly TRBD2 for D (6 bases). Trimming removed 3 bases from V and 2 bases from J, with 15 bases in between. CDR1 and CDR2 from the germline V gene are SGDLS and YYNGEE. The CDR3 extends over 15 amino acids.

This sequence joins TRBV7-6 and TRBJ2-3, with a tentative D call TRBD1 (5 bases). Germline V lookup: CDR1 SGHVS, CDR2 FNYEAQ. This CDR3 has 14 residues. Trimming removed 8 bases at V and 0 bases at J, with 12 bases between. The CDR3 sequence is CASRQQPSTDTQYF. The CDR3 DNA is TGTGCCAGCCGACAGCAGCCTAGCACAGATACGCAGTATTTT. Full variable domain (rest looked up from reference TRBV7-6 and TRBJ2-3): GAGVSQSPRYKVTKRGQDVALRCDPISGHVSLYWYRQALGQGPEFLTYFNYEAQQDKSGLPNDRFSAERPEGSISTLTIQRTEQRDSAMYRCASRQQPSTDTQYFGPGTRLTVL.

DNA for the CDR3: TGTGCCAGCAGCTCCCCCCAGGGCGGGGAGACCCAGTACTTC. Translating gives CASSSPQGGETQYF. The V gene is TRBV5-6, the J gene TRBJ2-5; the D call may be TRBD1 or TRBD2 (5 bases each). V was trimmed by 3 bases and J by 5 bases, leaving 14 bases between them. CDR1 SGHDT and CDR2 YYEEEE come from the germline V gene. This CDR3 spans 14 amino acids.

The V gene is TRBV5-1, the J gene TRBJ2-1; 8 bases are a match to TRBD2. Trimming cost V 4 bases and J 0 bases; bases outside gene matches: 9. This CDR3 spans 17 amino acids. Germline CDR1 is SGHRS and CDR2 is YFSETQ. The CDR3 DNA follows: TGCGCCAGCAGCCCGACAGCGGGGACTAGCTCCTACAATGAGCAGTTCTTC. Translation gives CASSPTAGTSSYNEQFF.

The chain recombines TRBV27 with TRBJ2-7; TRBD2 matches at 13 bases. Losses at the gene ends were 6 bases for V and 4 bases for J; bases not matched to a gene: 0. The CDR3 spans 13 residues. Germline V CDR1 and CDR2: MNHEY, SMNVEV (reference sequence). The CDR3 DNA reads TGTGCCAGCAGGACTAGCGGGGGGTACGAGCAGTACTTC. Residues: CASRTSGGYEQYF.

This chain uses TRBV19 with TRBJ2-4; 7 nucleotides match TRBD1. V gave up 5 bases and J gave up 3 bases; unmatched junction bases: 10. Germline V gives CDR1 LNHDA, CDR2 SQIVND (reference sequence). This CDR3 is built from 16 residues. The CDR3 here is CASSAEQGLRKNIQYF. In DNA form, the CDR3 reads TGTGCCAGTAGTGCTGAACAGGGGTTGCGCAAAAACATTCAGTACTTC.

The V call is TRBV9, the J call TRBJ2-3; 7 bases map to TRBD2. With V trimmed by 0 bases and J by 2 bases, 6 bases remained unmatched. The germline gives CDR1 SGDLS, CDR2 YYNGEE. The CDR3 has 16 amino acids. The CDR3 spells CASSVGAAGVTDTQYF. CDR3 sequence (DNA): TGTGCCAGCAGCGTAGGGGCGGCGGGGGTCACAGATACGCAGTATTTT.

The rearrangement uses TRBV15 and TRBJ1-3; D is undetermined. CDR3 length equals 16 residues. Germline CDR1 is LNHNV and CDR2 is YYDKDF (reference sequence). V lost 0 bases and J 2 bases, leaving 11 bases between the germline ends. The CDR3 region has the DNA TGTGCCACCAGCAGAGATTCCAGCATAACTGGAAACACCATATATTTT. This gives the protein CATSRDSSITGNTIYF.